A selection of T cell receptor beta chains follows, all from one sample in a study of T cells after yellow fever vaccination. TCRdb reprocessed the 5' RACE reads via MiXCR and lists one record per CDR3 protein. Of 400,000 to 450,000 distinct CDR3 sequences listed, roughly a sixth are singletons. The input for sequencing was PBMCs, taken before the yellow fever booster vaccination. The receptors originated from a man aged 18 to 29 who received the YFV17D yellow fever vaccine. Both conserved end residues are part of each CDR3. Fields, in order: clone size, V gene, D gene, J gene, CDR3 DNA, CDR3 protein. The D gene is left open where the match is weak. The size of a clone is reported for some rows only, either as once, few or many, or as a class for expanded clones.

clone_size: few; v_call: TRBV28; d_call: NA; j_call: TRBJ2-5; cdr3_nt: TGTGCCAGCAGTGAGGGCGGGGAGACCCAGTACTTC; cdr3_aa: CASSEGGETQYF
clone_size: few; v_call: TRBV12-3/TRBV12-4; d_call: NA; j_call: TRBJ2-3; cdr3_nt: TGTGCCAGCATCCCCGGGTTGTCCCGACACACAGATACGCAGTATTTT; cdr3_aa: CASIPGLSRHTDTQYF
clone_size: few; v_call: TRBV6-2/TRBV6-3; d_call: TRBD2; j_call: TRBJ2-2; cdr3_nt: TGTGCCAGCAGTTATCCGCGGGGGAGGGCCGGGGAGCTGTTTTTT; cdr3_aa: CASSYPRGRAGELFF
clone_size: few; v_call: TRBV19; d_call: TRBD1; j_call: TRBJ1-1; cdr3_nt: TGTGCCAGTAGTATAGGGCGACAGGGGGCGTCTCGTGAAGCTTTCTTT; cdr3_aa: CASSIGRQGASREAFF
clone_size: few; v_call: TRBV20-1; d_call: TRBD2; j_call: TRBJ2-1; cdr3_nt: TGCATGGGCGGGGGTTCTTACAATGAGCAGTTCTTC; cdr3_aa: CMGGGSYNEQFF
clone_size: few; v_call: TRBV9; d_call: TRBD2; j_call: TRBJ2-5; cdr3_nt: TGTGCCAGCAGCGCCAGCGGGGTACCCCAAGAGACCCAGTACTTC; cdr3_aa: CASSASGVPQETQYF
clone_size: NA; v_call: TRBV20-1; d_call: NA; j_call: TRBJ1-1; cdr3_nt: TGCAGTGCTAGAACCCGGGTCGAAACTGAAGCTTTCTTT; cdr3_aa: CSARTRVETEAFF
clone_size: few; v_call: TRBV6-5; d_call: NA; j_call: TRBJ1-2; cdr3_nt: TGTGCCAGCAGTTACTCAGACAAGACCTATGGCTACACCTTC; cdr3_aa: CASSYSDKTYGYTF
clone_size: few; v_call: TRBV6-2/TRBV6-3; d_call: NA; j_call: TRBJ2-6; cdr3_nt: TGTGCCAGCAAGACTGCCCAGGATTACTCTGGGGCCAACGTCCTGACTTTC; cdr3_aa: CASKTAQDYSGANVLTF
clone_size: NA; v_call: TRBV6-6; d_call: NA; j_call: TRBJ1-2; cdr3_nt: TGTGCCAGCAGTTACTCGGGGCAGTCCTATGGCTACACCTTC; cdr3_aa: CASSYSGQSYGYTF
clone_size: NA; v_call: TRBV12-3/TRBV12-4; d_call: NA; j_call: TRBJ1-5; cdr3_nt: TGTGCCAGCAGCTCCTTAGGGCCCCAGCATTTT; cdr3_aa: CASSSLGPQHF
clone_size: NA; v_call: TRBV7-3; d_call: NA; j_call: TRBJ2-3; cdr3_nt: TGTGCCAGCAGCTCCCACGGGGCAGATACGCAGTATTTT; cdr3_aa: CASSSHGADTQYF
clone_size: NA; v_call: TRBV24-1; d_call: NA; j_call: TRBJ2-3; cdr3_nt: TGTGCCACCAGTGATTTGGCTGATCCCACAGATACGCAGTATTTT; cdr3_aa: CATSDLADPTDTQYF
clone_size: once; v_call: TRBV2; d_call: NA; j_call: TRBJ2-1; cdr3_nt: TGTGCCAGCAGTGACCAATTCTTC; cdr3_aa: CASSDQFF
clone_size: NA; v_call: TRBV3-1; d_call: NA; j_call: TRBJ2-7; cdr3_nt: TGTGCCAGCAGCCTCGGATTACGGACCTACGAGCAGTACTTC; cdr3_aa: CASSLGLRTYEQYF
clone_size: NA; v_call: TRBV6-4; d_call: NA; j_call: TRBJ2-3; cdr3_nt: TGTGCCAGCAGTGACCAGAGTGGAGATACGCAGTATTTT; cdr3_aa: CASSDQSGDTQYF
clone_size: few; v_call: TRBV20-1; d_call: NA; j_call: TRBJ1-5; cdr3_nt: TGCAGTGCTAGAGATTCTTCGAATGGACAGCCCCAGCATTTT; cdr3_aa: CSARDSSNGQPQHF
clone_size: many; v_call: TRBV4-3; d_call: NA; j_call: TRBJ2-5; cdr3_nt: TGCGCCAGCAGCCAAGGGCCGACGGGAGAGACCCAGTACTTC; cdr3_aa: CASSQGPTGETQYF
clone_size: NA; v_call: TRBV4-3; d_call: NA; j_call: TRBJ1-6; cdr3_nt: TGCGCCAGCAGCCAAGGTTTTCAGGGGTCCTATAATTCACCCCTCCACTTT; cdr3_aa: CASSQGFQGSYNSPLHF
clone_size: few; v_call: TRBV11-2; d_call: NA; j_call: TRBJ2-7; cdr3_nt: TGTGCCAGCAGCTTCGGACGCACAGACTACGAGCAGTACTTC; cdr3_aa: CASSFGRTDYEQYF
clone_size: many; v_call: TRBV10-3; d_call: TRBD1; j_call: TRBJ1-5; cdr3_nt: TGTGCCATCAGTGTAGGGCAGAATGGGGGCGGACAGGGGCCCCAGCATTTT; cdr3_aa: CAISVGQNGGGQGPQHF
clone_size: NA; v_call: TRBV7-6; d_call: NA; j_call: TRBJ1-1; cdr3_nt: TGTGCCAGCAGCCGACCCCCCCGCAGGGGCGGTACTGAAGCTTTCTTT; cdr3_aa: CASSRPPRRGGTEAFF
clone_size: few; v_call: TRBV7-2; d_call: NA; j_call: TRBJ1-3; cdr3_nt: TGTGCCAGCAGCTTATCCGGACAGACCCGAGGTGGTGGCACCATATATTTT; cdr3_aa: CASSLSGQTRGGGTIYF
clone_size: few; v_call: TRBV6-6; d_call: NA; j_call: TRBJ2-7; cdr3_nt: TGTGCCAGCAGTTACCGGCAGGGACCCTACGAGCAGTACTTC; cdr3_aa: CASSYRQGPYEQYF
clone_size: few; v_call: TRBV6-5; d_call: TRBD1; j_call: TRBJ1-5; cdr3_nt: TGTGCCAGCAGTTACTACAGGGGTCAGGGGCCCCAGCATTTT; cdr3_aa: CASSYYRGQGPQHF
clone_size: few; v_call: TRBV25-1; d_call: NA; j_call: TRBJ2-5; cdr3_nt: TGTGCCAGCAGTGAATATTGGACCCAGTACTTC; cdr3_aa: CASSEYWTQYF
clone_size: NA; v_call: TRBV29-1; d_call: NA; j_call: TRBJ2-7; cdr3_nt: TGCAGCGTTGAAGGAGGGGCCGAGTCGTACGAGCAGTACTTC; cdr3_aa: CSVEGGAESYEQYF
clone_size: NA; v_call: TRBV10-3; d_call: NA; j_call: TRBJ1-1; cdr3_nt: TGTGCCATCAACCCGGGGATAAACACTGAAGCTTTCTTT; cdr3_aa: CAINPGINTEAFF
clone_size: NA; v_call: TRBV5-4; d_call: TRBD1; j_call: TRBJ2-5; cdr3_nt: TGTGCCAGCAGGACAGGGGAGGTAGAAGAGACCCAGTACTTC; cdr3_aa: CASRTGEVEETQYF
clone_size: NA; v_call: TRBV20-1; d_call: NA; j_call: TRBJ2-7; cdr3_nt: TGCAGTGCTAGACCCCGGGCGACCTACGAGCAGTACTTC; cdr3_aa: CSARPRATYEQYF
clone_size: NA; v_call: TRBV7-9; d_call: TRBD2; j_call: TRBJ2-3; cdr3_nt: TGTGCCAGCAGCGGCCGACTAGCGCCAGATACGCAGTATTTT; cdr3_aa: CASSGRLAPDTQYF
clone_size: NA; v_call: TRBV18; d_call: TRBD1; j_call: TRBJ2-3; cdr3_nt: TGTGCCAGCTCACCACCGGGACAGGGGGCGAGGGCAGATACGCAGTATTTT; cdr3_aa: CASSPPGQGARADTQYF